The rows below give T cell receptor beta chains drawn from one sample of a study of early T cells in non-severe SARS-CoV-2 infection. One entry per CDR3 protein, called by TCRdb with MiXCR from the 5' RACE reads. The profile shows around 66,000 distinct CDR3 sequences, about 13% of them singletons. Sequenced sample: whole blood. These receptor sequences come from an adult who was a healthcare worker with PCR-confirmed SARS-CoV-2 infection or an uninfected control (not recorded which). The CDR3 runs from the conserved cysteine through the conserved F or W. The D gene is left open where the match is weak. Only some rows state a clone size, as once, few, many or a class for expanded clones.

D: -
size: -
J: TRBJ2-7
V: TRBV6-5
CDR3: CASTKTGVGTEQYF
DNA: TGTGCCAGCACTAAGACTGGGGTAGGGACCGAGCAGTACTTC

D: -
size: many
J: TRBJ1-6
V: TRBV3-1
CDR3: CASSQGTDSPLHF
DNA: TGTGCCAGCAGCCAGGGCACGGATTCACCCCTCCACTTT

D: -
size: -
J: TRBJ1-6
V: TRBV6-5
CDR3: CASSYSGPSSYNSPLHF
DNA: TGTGCCAGCAGTTACTCCGGGCCTAGCTCCTATAATTCACCCCTCCACTTT

D: -
size: many
J: TRBJ2-7
V: TRBV20-1
CDR3: CSASKGYEQYF
DNA: TGCAGTGCTAGCAAAGGGTACGAGCAGTACTTC

D: -
size: -
J: TRBJ2-3
V: TRBV11-2
CDR3: CASSSGLLSADTQYF
DNA: TGTGCCAGCAGCTCGGGTCTATTATCGGCAGATACGCAGTATTTT

D: -
size: -
J: TRBJ2-7
V: TRBV27
CDR3: CASSSGFSYEQYF
DNA: TGTGCCAGCAGTTCAGGGTTTTCCTACGAGCAGTACTTC

D: -
size: few
J: TRBJ2-1
V: TRBV20-1
CDR3: CSARRDSRIDEQFF
DNA: TGCAGTGCTAGAAGAGACAGCAGAATCGATGAGCAGTTCTTC

D: TRBD1
size: few
J: TRBJ1-4
V: TRBV5-4
CDR3: CASSLRQGGSGEKLFF
DNA: TGTGCCAGCAGCTTAAGACAGGGTGGTTCGGGTGAAAAACTGTTTTTT

D: -
size: -
J: TRBJ1-2
V: TRBV28
CDR3: CASSFTRSINGYTF
DNA: TGTGCCAGCAGTTTTACGCGAAGTATTAATGGCTACACCTTC

D: -
size: many
J: TRBJ2-7
V: TRBV20-1
CDR3: CSADALLGTYEQYF
DNA: TGCAGTGCTGACGCCCTCCTGGGGACCTACGAGCAGTACTTC

D: TRBD1
size: many
J: TRBJ2-3
V: TRBV10-3
CDR3: CAISPGRDRGTDTQYF
DNA: TGTGCCATCAGTCCCGGCCGGGACAGGGGCACAGATACGCAGTATTTT

D: TRBD1
size: -
J: TRBJ1-2
V: TRBV5-4
CDR3: CASSSGQGAGTF
DNA: TGTGCCAGCAGCTCGGGACAGGGGGCGGGCACCTTC

D: TRBD2
size: few
J: TRBJ2-7
V: TRBV18
CDR3: CASSRASGGSSYEQYF
DNA: TGTGCCAGCTCACGGGCTAGCGGGGGGAGCTCCTACGAGCAGTACTTC

D: TRBD1
size: many
J: TRBJ1-2
V: TRBV7-2
CDR3: CASSLAIQGATNYGYTF
DNA: TGTGCCAGCAGCTTAGCGATCCAGGGGGCCACTAACTATGGCTACACCTTC

D: -
size: -
J: TRBJ2-3
V: TRBV30
CDR3: CAWSIGGVDTQYF
DNA: TGTGCCTGGAGTATAGGTGGTGTAGATACGCAGTATTTT

D: -
size: many
J: TRBJ2-2
V: TRBV5-1
CDR3: CASSSENSAGELFF
DNA: TGCGCCAGCAGCTCTGAGAATTCCGCCGGGGAGCTGTTTTTT

D: -
size: -
J: TRBJ2-6
V: TRBV19
CDR3: CASLELGSGANVLTF
DNA: TGTGCCAGCCTGGAGTTGGGTTCTGGGGCCAACGTCCTGACTTTC

D: TRBD2
size: -
J: TRBJ2-7
V: TRBV7-8
CDR3: CASSLAAGAEQYF
DNA: TGTGCCAGCAGCTTAGCAGCGGGAGCCGAGCAGTACTTC

D: TRBD2
size: many
J: TRBJ2-3
V: TRBV6-2/TRBV6-3
CDR3: CASRDEYLAVTDTQYF
DNA: TGTGCCAGCAGAGACGAATATCTAGCGGTTACAGATACGCAGTATTTT

D: TRBD2
size: many
J: TRBJ2-3
V: TRBV28
CDR3: CASTLLGGKDTQYF
DNA: TGTGCCAGCACCTTACTCGGGGGGAAGGATACGCAGTATTTT

D: -
size: few
J: TRBJ2-2
V: TRBV14
CDR3: CASSSRGELFF
DNA: TGTGCCAGCAGTTCCCGCGGGGAGCTGTTTTTT

D: TRBD2
size: -
J: TRBJ2-5
V: TRBV29-1
CDR3: CSVLGLAGVGETQYF
DNA: TGCAGCGTTCTTGGACTAGCGGGAGTTGGAGAGACCCAGTACTTC

D: -
size: -
J: TRBJ2-7
V: TRBV20-1
CDR3: CSAFRGGEQYF
DNA: TGCAGTGCTTTCAGGGGTGGCGAGCAGTACTTC

D: TRBD1
size: -
J: TRBJ1-5
V: TRBV27
CDR3: CASSFRQGSQPQHF
DNA: TGTGCCAGCAGTTTCCGACAGGGTAGCCAGCCCCAGCATTTT

D: -
size: few
J: TRBJ2-7
V: TRBV20-1
CDR3: CSARSYSAEGPTEQYF
DNA: TGCAGTGCTAGATCCTACTCCGCTGAGGGCCCCACCGAGCAGTACTTC

D: -
size: few
J: TRBJ2-1
V: TRBV28
CDR3: CASSSPNEQFF
DNA: TGTGCCAGCAGTTCCCCCAATGAGCAGTTCTTC

D: TRBD2
size: few
J: TRBJ2-1
V: TRBV6-2/TRBV6-3
CDR3: CASCQTSGRSSEQFF
DNA: TGTGCCAGCTGCCAGACTAGCGGGAGAAGTAGTGAGCAGTTCTTC

D: -
size: few
J: TRBJ2-3
V: TRBV6-5
CDR3: CASSYTRQGGPQYF
DNA: TGTGCCAGCAGTTACACCCGACAGGGAGGGCCGCAGTATTTT

D: -
size: many
J: TRBJ1-1
V: TRBV18
CDR3: CASSPARLNTEAFF
DNA: TGTGCCAGCTCACCCGCGAGGCTGAACACTGAAGCTTTCTTT

D: TRBD1
size: many
J: TRBJ2-6
V: TRBV28
CDR3: CASTSPGQGASGANVLTF
DNA: TGTGCCAGCACCTCCCCGGGGCAGGGGGCCTCTGGGGCCAACGTCCTGACTTTC

D: TRBD2
size: -
J: TRBJ2-7
V: TRBV28
CDR3: CASTNQLAGVLEQYF
DNA: TGTGCCAGCACCAACCAGCTAGCGGGAGTGCTCGAGCAGTACTTC

D: -
size: -
J: TRBJ1-1
V: TRBV5-1
CDR3: CASSSNLNTEAFF
DNA: TGCGCCAGCAGTTCAAATCTGAACACTGAAGCTTTCTTT

D: TRBD1
size: many
J: TRBJ1-2
V: TRBV29-1
CDR3: CSVEGTGANYGYTF
DNA: TGCAGCGTTGAAGGGACAGGGGCTAACTATGGCTACACCTTC

D: TRBD1
size: -
J: TRBJ1-1
V: TRBV28
CDR3: CASSPRDRAEAFF
DNA: TGTGCCAGCAGTCCACGGGACAGGGCAGAAGCTTTCTTT